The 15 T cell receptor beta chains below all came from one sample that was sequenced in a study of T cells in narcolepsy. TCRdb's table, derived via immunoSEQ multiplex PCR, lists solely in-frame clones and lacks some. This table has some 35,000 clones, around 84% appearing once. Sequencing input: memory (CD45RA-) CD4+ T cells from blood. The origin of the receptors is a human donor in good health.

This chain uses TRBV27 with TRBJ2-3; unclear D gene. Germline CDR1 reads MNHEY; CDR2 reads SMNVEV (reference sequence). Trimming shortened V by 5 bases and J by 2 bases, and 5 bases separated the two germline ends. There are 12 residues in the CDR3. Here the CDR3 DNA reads TGTGCCAGCAGTCCTCACACAGATACGCAGTATTTT. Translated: CASSPHTDTQYF.

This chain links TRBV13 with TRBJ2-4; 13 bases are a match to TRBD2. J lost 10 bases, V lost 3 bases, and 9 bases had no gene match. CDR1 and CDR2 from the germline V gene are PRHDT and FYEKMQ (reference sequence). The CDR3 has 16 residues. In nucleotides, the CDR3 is TGTGCCAGCAGCTTGTTACTAGCGGGAGGGCCGGATATTCAGTACTTC. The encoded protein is CASSLLLAGGPDIQYF.

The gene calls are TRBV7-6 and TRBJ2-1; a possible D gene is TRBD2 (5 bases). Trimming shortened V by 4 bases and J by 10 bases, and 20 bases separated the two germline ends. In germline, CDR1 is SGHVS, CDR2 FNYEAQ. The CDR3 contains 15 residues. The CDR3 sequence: CASSWRDSQGGEQFF. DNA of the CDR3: TGTGCCAGCAGCTGGCGAGACTCCCAAGGAGGCGAGCAGTTCTTC.

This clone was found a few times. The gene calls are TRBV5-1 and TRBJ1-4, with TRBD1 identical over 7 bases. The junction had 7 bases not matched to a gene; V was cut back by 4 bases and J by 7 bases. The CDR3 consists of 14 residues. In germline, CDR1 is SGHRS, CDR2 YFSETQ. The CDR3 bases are TGCGCCAGCAGCCCGACAGGGCAGGGTGAAAAACTGTTTTTT. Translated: CASSPTGQGEKLFF.

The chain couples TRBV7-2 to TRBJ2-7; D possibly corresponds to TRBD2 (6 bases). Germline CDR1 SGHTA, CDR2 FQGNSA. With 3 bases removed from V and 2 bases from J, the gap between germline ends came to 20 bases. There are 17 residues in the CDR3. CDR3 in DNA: TGTGCCAGCAGCTTCTTACGAGGAGCGGGCCGAACCTACGAGCAGTACTTC. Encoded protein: CASSFLRGAGRTYEQYF. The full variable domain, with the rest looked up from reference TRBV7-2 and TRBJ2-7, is GAGVSQSPSNKVTEKGKDVELRCDPISGHTALYWYRQSLGQGLEFLIYFQGNSAPDKSGLPSDRFSAERTGGSVSTLTIQRTQQEDSAVYLCASSFLRGAGRTYEQYFGPGTRLTVT.

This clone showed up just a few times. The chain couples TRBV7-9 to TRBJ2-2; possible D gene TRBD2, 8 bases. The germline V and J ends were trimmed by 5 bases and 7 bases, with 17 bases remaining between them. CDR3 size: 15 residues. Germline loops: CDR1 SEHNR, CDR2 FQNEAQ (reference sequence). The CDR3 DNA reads TGTGCCAGCAGCCCCCGGGAGGGGGCAAACGGGGAGCTGTTTTTT. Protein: CASSPREGANGELFF.

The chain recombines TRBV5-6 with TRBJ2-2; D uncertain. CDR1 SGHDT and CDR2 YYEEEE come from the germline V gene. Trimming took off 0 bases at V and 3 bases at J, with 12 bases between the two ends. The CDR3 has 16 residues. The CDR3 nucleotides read TGTGCCAGCAGCTTGGCCTCACGTTGGGACACCGGGGAGCTGTTTTTT. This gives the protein CASSLASRWDTGELFF.

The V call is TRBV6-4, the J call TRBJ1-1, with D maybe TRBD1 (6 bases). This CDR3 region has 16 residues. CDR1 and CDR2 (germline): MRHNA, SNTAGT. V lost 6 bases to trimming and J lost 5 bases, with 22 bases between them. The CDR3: CASSGKTGNWLTEAFF. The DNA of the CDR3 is TGTGCCAGCAGCGGAAAAACAGGGAATTGGTTGACTGAAGCTTTCTTT.

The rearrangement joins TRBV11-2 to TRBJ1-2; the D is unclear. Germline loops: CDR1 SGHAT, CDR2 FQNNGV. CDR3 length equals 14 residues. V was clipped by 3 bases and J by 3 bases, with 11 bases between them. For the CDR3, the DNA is TGTGCCAGCAGCTTGACATTTGAGGACTATGGCTACACCTTC. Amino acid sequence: CASSLTFEDYGYTF.

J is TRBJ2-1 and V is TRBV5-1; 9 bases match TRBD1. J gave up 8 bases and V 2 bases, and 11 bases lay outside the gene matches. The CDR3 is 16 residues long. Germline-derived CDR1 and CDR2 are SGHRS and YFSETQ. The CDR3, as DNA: TGCGCCAGCAGCTTTGGCGGGACAGGGTCCGGGGATGAGCAGTTCTTC. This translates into CASSFGGTGSGDEQFF.

CDR3 DNA: TGTGCCAGCAGCTTACAACAAGGGAGCTCCTACGAGCAGTACTTC. Its translation: CASSLQQGSSYEQYF. This chain connects TRBV7-2 to TRBJ2-7, with TRBD2 as a possible D gene (5 bases). This CDR3 has 15 amino acids. Trimming cost V 2 bases and J 0 bases, with 11 bases left between them. From germline, CDR1 is SGHTA and CDR2 FQGNSA.

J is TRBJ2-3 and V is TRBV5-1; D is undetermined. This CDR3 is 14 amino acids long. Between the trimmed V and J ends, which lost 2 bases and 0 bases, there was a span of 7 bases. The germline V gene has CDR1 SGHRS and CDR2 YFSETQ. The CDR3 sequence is CASSFGRSTDTQYF. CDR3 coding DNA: TGCGCCAGCAGCTTTGGCAGGAGCACAGATACGCAGTATTTT.

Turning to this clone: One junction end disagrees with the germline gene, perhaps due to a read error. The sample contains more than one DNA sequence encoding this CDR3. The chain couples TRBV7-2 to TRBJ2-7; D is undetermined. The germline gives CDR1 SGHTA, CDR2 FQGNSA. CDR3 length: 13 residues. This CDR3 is CASSLDFLREQYF. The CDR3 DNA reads TGTGCCAGCAGCTTAGACTTCTTGCGCGAGCAGTACTTT.

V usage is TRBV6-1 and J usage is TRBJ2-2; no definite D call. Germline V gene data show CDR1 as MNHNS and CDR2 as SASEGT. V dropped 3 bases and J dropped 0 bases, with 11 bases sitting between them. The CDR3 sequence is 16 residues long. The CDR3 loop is CASSDIRSSNTGELFF. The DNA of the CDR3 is TGTGCCAGCAGTGATATCAGGAGTTCGAACACCGGGGAGCTGTTTTTT.

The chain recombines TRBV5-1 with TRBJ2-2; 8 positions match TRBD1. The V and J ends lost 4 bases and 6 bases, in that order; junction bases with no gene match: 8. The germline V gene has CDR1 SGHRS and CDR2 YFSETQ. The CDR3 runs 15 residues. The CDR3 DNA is TGCGCCAGCAGCGGATGGACAGGGATAGCCGGGGAGCTGTTTTTT. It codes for CASSGWTGIAGELFF. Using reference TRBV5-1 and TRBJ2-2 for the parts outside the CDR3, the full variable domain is KAGVTQTPRYLIKTRGQQVTLSCSPISGHRSVSWYQQTPGQGLQFLFEYFSETQRNKGNFPGRFSGRQFSNSRSEMNVSTLELGDSALYLCASSGWTGIAGELFFGEGSRLTVL.